This T cell receptor (beta chain) was sequenced for a study of post-analysis software for immune sequencing data. Study in general: Patients had relapsing-remitting, secondary progressive or progressive-relapsing multiple sclerosis; some lacked subtype. Findings of the study overall: Compared against controls, patients with multiple sclerosis displayed significantly lower normalized Chao1 diversity. The study found TRBV5-6, TRBV5-1 and TRBV20-1 among roughly 5 TRBV segments more frequent in patients than controls.

This clonotype was seen only a few times. The target antigen is unknown. Between the trimmed V and J ends, which lost 2 bases and 5 bases, there was a span of 19 bases. The germline V gene has CDR1 SGHTA and CDR2 FQGNSA. The CDR3 is made up of 17 amino acids. The TCR beta cDNA libraries carried unique molecular identifiers. TCRdb reprocessed the PCR reads with MiXCR, giving one entry per CDR3 protein. Counted here are about 180,000 distinct CDR3 sequences, 30% occurring once; the ten biggest clones make up roughly 1.6%. The sequence was collected from a girl aged 10-17 years with multiple sclerosis. Source material: blood. V is TRBV7-2 and J is TRBJ2-1; TRBD2 is a possible D gene (5 bases). The chain's CDR3 is CASSLQSSAGINNEQFF. CDR3 nucleotides: TGTGCCAGCAGCTTACAAAGTAGCGCAGGAATTAACAATGAGCAGTTCTTC.